One sample yielded the 26 T cell receptor beta chains listed below, sequenced in a study of T cell changes during pregnancy in multiple sclerosis. Profiled with immunoSEQ multiplex PCR; TCRdb holds only in-frame clones, not every one. The sample carries roughly 76,000 clones, about nine tenths recorded once. The source material was CD4+ T cells from peripheral blood mononuclear cells, sampled after pregnancy. These TCRs come from a female donor with multiple sclerosis, enrolled in a pregnancy study.

The V call is TRBV5-1, the J call TRBJ2-3; 7 positions agree with TRBD2. CDR1 is SGHRS and CDR2 is YFSETQ in the germline V gene. V shed 0 bases, J shed 2 bases, and the junction held 3 bases outside the gene matches. The CDR3 sequence is 15 residues long. CDR3 sequence (DNA): TGCGCCAGCAGCTTGGCCAGCGGGAACACAGATACGCAGTATTTT. Amino acids: CASSLASGNTDTQYF.

The gene calls are TRBV19 and TRBJ1-3; D is possibly TRBD1 (6 bases). The CDR3 contains 17 residues. V was clipped by 7 bases and J by 0 bases, with 19 bases between them. Per the germline V gene, CDR1 is LNHDA and CDR2 is SQIVND (reference sequence). The CDR3 loop reads CASTNGGALGSGNTIYF. The CDR3 DNA reads TGTGCCAGTACCAATGGGGGCGCCCTCGGCTCTGGAAACACCATATATTTT.

The gene calls are TRBV19 and TRBJ2-7; TRBD1 agrees at 7 bases. Germline CDR1 and CDR2: LNHDA and SQIVND (reference sequence). CDR3 size: 13 residues. With V trimmed by 4 bases and J by 5 bases, 5 bases remained unmatched. CDR3 nucleotide sequence: TGTGCCAGTAGTAGAGGACAGGTAAACGAGCAGTACTTC. The encoded protein is CASSRGQVNEQYF.

The CDR3 DNA is TGCGCCAGCAGCCTCCGCTCCTACAATGAGCAGTTCTTC. Translated: CASSLRSYNEQFF. This chain links TRBV5-1 with TRBJ2-1, with D unclear. The CDR3 is 13 residues long. CDR1 and CDR2 (germline): SGHRS, YFSETQ. Trimming took off 4 bases at V and 0 bases at J, with 5 bases between the two ends.

The chain has TRBV6-6 and TRBJ1-1; possibly TRBD1 for D (5 bases). This CDR3 is built from 11 residues. Germline V CDR1 and CDR2: MNHNY, SVGAGI (reference sequence). V dropped 2 bases and J dropped 11 bases, with 9 bases sitting between them. The CDR3: CASSYVGGAFF. For the CDR3, the DNA is TGTGCCAGCAGTTACGTGGGGGGGGCTTTCTTT.

The chain employs TRBV7-3 and TRBJ2-3, with 12 positions matching TRBD2. The CDR3 spans 17 residues. Germline V gene lookup returns CDR1 SGHTA and CDR2 FQGTGA. Losses at the gene ends were 6 bases for V and 1 base for J; bases not matched to a gene: 8. This chain's CDR3 is CASSQRTSGARTDTQYF. The CDR3 nucleotides read TGTGCCAGCAGTCAACGGACTAGCGGGGCCCGCACAGATACGCAGTATTTT.

The rearrangement joins TRBV5-1 to TRBJ2-7; 9 nucleotides agree with TRBD1. There are 14 residues in the CDR3. CDR1 is SGHRS and CDR2 is YFSETQ in the germline V gene. V dropped 5 bases and J dropped 5; count of bases not matched to a gene: 8. The CDR3 reads CASSGGQGIDEQYF. The CDR3 DNA sequence: TGCGCCAGCAGTGGGGGACAGGGTATCGACGAGCAGTACTTC.

This clone was seen a few times. This sequence joins TRBV5-1 and TRBJ2-3; TRBD1 matches at 8 bases. The CDR3 is 14 residues long. V shed 4 bases and J 3 bases; nucleotides not matched to a gene: 4. CDR1 and CDR2 from the germline V gene are SGHRS and YFSETQ. CDR3 DNA: TGCGCCAGCAGCATACAGGGGGGAACAGATACGCAGTATTTT. Protein product: CASSIQGGTDTQYF.

The chain couples TRBV7-6 to TRBJ2-7, with D perhaps TRBD2 (5 bases). V was clipped by 5 bases and J by 3 bases, with 23 bases between them. Germline loops: CDR1 SGHVS, CDR2 FNYEAQ. This CDR3 comprises 17 residues. The chain's CDR3 is CASSASPSGQAHYEQYF. Here the CDR3 DNA reads TGTGCCAGCAGCGCTAGCCCGTCCGGGCAGGCCCACTACGAGCAGTACTTC.

J is TRBJ1-1 and V is TRBV5-1; maybe TRBD1 (5 bases). The CDR3 has 14 amino acids. V gave up 0 bases and J gave up 8 bases, with 14 bases separating them. Germline V gene data show CDR1 as SGHRS and CDR2 as YFSETQ. For the CDR3, the DNA is TGCGCCAGCAGCTTGGATGGGGGGATGTCCGAAGCTTTCTTT. It codes for CASSLDGGMSEAFF.

This rearrangement joins TRBV28 to TRBJ2-2; perhaps TRBD2 as D (5 bases). Trimming took off 7 bases at V and 1 base at J, with 16 bases between the two ends. This CDR3 has 16 residues. CDR1 is MDHEN and CDR2 is SYDVKM in the germline V gene. The DNA of the CDR3 is TGTGCCAGCACCACTAGTAGGAGTTGGAACACCGGGGAGCTGTTTTTT. Protein sequence: CASTTSRSWNTGELFF.

The V call is TRBV5-1, the J call TRBJ2-2, with 11 bases identical to TRBD2. CDR1 is SGHRS, CDR2 YFSETQ, per germline. The CDR3 length is 15 residues. After removal of 4 bases from V and 3 bases from J, the junction contained 2 bases not matched to a gene. This CDR3 is CASSVLAGDTGELFF. The CDR3 region has the DNA TGCGCCAGCAGCGTACTAGCGGGAGACACCGGGGAGCTGTTTTTT.

Details on this clone: Distinct nucleotide sequences in the sample also encode this CDR3. The rearrangement links TRBV5-4 to TRBJ2-7; TRBD1 agrees at 11 bases. The CDR3 has 15 residues. Losses at the gene ends were 4 bases for V and 2 bases for J; bases not matched to a gene: 5. Per germline, CDR1 SGHNT and CDR2 YYREEE (reference sequence). CDR3 sequence (DNA): TGTGCCAGCAGCCTCCCGGGACAGGGGGCCTACGAGCAGTACTTC. It is translated as CASSLPGQGAYEQYF.

The chain uses TRBV28 and TRBJ1-5; D is ambiguous. The CDR3 is 11 amino acids. Germline-derived CDR1 and CDR2 are MDHEN and SYDVKM. Trimming removed 5 bases from V and 6 bases from J, with 5 bases in between. The CDR3 here is CASSGSQPQHF. CDR3 DNA sequence: TGTGCCAGCAGTGGGAGTCAGCCCCAGCATTTT.

This chain joins TRBV30 and TRBJ1-1; maybe TRBD1 (5 bases). The germline CDR1 and CDR2 sequences are GTSNPN and SVGIG (reference sequence). V was pared by 5 bases and J by 1 base, with 5 bases between. This CDR3 comprises 11 residues. CDR3 in DNA: TGTGCCTGGGGACAGAACACTGAAGCTTTCTTT. Amino acid sequence: CAWGQNTEAFF. The variable domain in full, completed from reference TRBV30 and TRBJ1-1, reads SQTIHQWPATLVQPVGSPLSLECTVEGTSNPNLYWYRQAAGRGLQLLFYSVGIGQISSEVPQNLSASRPQDRQFILSSKKLLLSDSGFYLCAWGQNTEAFFGQGTRLTVV.

The V gene is TRBV30, the J gene TRBJ1-5, with D possibly being TRBD1 (6 bases). The germline V and J ends were trimmed by 0 bases and 3 bases, with 15 bases remaining between them. Germline V gene sequence: CDR1 GTSNPN, CDR2 SVGIG (reference sequence). CDR3 size: 16 residues. This CDR3 reads CAWSVPRGPDNQPQHF. The CDR3 DNA sequence: TGTGCCTGGAGTGTACCCAGGGGCCCCGACAATCAGCCCCAGCATTTT.

The chain recombines TRBV7-3 with TRBJ2-2; 8 nucleotides line up with TRBD2. V gave up 4 bases and J gave up 3 bases; unmatched junction bases: 7. This CDR3 region has 16 residues. The germline V gene encodes CDR1 SGHTA and CDR2 FQGTGA. The CDR3, as DNA: TGTGCCAGCAGCTCCCGGGGGGGGCCCCACACCGGGGAGCTGTTTTTT. Translating it yields CASSSRGGPHTGELFF.

J is TRBJ2-7 and V is TRBV28; tentatively, D is TRBD2 (6 bases). The CDR3 length is 13 residues. The V end was cut by 10 bases, the J end by 3 bases, with 16 bases between. The germline V gene has CDR1 MDHEN and CDR2 SYDVKM. The CDR3 region has the DNA TGTGCCACCGGGGGACTTTCTAACTACGAGCAGTACTTC. As protein: CATGGLSNYEQYF.

V is TRBV29-1 and J is TRBJ2-3, with TRBD1 matching over 7 bases. CDR1 and CDR2 from the germline V gene are SQVTM and ANQGSEA. The CDR3 is made up of 12 amino acids. Trimming removed 2 bases from V and 4 bases from J; junction bases left unmatched: 0. CDR3 DNA: TGCAGCGTTGAAAGGGGGCCAGATACGCAGTATTTT. Its protein product is CSVERGPDTQYF.

The CDR3 here is CASSHSGTGGHSNQPQHF. Written as DNA, the CDR3 is TGCGCCAGCAGTCATTCCGGGACAGGGGGCCATAGCAATCAGCCCCAGCATTTT. This sequence joins TRBV23-1 and TRBJ1-5, with 12 bases matching TRBD1. TRBV23-1 is sorted into the ORF group, with uncertain function. The V and J ends lost 3 bases and 0 bases, in that order; junction bases with no gene match: 6. The CDR3 consists of 18 residues.

The rearrangement joins TRBV6-5 to TRBJ1-1; 9 bases fit TRBD1. CDR1 and CDR2 from the germline V gene are MNHEY and SVGAGI. The CDR3 is 14 residues long. Trimming took 3 bases from V and 3 from J; bases not matched to a gene: 2. The CDR3 sequence: CASSYWDRDTEAFF. The CDR3 region has the DNA TGTGCCAGCAGTTATTGGGACAGGGACACTGAAGCTTTCTTT.

The rearrangement uses TRBV6-1 and TRBJ1-1; D possibly corresponds to TRBD1 (6 bases). CDR3 length equals 13 residues. Germline V CDR1 and CDR2: MNHNS, SASEGT. Trimming took off 6 bases at V and 7 bases at J, with 15 bases between the two ends. CDR3 DNA sequence: TGTGCCAGCAGCCCTCCCGGACAGAGTGAAGCTTTCTTT. Translated, it gives CASSPPGQSEAFF.

V is TRBV7-9 and J is TRBJ2-1; the D gene is possibly TRBD1 (5 bases). CDR1 and CDR2 from the germline V gene are SEHNR and FQNEAQ (reference sequence). The CDR3 has 14 residues. V lost 0 bases, J lost 9 bases, and 12 bases lay in between. CDR3: CASSLASGASEQFF. As DNA, the CDR3 is TGTGCCAGCAGCTTAGCGAGTGGGGCCTCTGAGCAGTTCTTC.

The rearrangement joins TRBV7-9 to TRBJ1-6, with TRBD1 as a possible D gene (5 bases). Germline assignment: CDR1 SEHNR and CDR2 FQNEAQ (reference sequence). V was pared by 4 bases and J by 2 bases, with 18 bases between. This CDR3 region has 18 residues. Written as DNA, the CDR3 is TGTGCCAGCAGCTCAAACCCCGGGGGAGTCGCCTATAATTCACCCCTCCACTTT. Translation gives CASSSNPGGVAYNSPLHF.

The chain joins TRBV2 to TRBJ2-1, with D possibly TRBD2 on 5 matching bases. CDR3 length: 16 residues. V lost 10 bases and J 0 bases, leaving 19 bases between the germline ends. CDR1 and CDR2 from the germline V gene are SNHLY and FYNNEI. CDR3 protein: CATRSPGVRSYNEQFF. In nucleotides, the CDR3 is TGTGCCACCCGGTCCCCCGGGGTTCGCTCCTACAATGAGCAGTTCTTC.

The rearrangement links TRBV10-2 to TRBJ2-7, with 11 bases fitting TRBD2. The germline V gene has CDR1 WSHSY and CDR2 SAAADI. The ends lost 4 bases at V and 2 bases at J; junction bases unmatched: 7. The CDR3 runs 16 residues. CDR3 DNA: TGCGCCAGCAGTGGTGCCGGGACTAGCGGTCCCTACGAGCAGTACTTC. Translated, it gives CASSGAGTSGPYEQYF.